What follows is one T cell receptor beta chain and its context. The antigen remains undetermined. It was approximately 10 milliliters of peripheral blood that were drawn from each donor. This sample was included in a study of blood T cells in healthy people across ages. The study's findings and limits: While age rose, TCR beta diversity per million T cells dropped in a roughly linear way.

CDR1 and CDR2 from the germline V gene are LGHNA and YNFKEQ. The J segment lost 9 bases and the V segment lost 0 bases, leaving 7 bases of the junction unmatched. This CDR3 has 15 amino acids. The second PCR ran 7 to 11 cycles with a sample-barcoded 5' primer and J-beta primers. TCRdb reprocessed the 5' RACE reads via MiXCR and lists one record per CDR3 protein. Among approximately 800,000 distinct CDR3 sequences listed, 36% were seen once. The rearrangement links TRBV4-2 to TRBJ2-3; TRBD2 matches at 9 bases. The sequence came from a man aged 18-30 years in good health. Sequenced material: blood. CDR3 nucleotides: TGTGCCAGCAGCCAAGAGCGCGGGGGGGCGGAGACGCAGTATTTT. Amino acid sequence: CASSQERGGAETQYF.